The text below deals with one T cell receptor beta chain. Its antigen is currently not known. Per-nucleotide qualities are absent, and no much larger clonotype sits a single base away. This entry belongs to a study of T-cell memory formation after mild COVID-19 (dated by TCRdb to about 2021). Background for the entire study: TCR sequence clusters from the two donors were largely donor specific. Longitudinal TCRalpha and TCRbeta repertoire sequencing tracked T-cell clones expanding and contracting after mild COVID-19 in a couple of donors. The cohort was made up of two young adult volunteers, one female and one male, who were previously healthy. The paper as a whole reports these results and caveats: The study included only a couple of mild cases, and larger cohorts that include severe cases with pre-infection samples were judged to be necessary. Clones contracting from day 15 to 85 had balanced CD4/CD8 phenotypes, while a second wave expanding from day 15 to 37 was biased towards CD4+. The second-wave clones that peaked on day 37 were not confirmed to be SARS-CoV-2 specific. Contracting CD4+ clones turned up mainly in the CM and EM memory subsets, whereas EMRA was where CD8+ clones were enriched. Some responding clones were detected in pre-infection memory, which suggested that pre-existing cross-reactive memory T cells had joined the SARS-CoV-2 response.

For sequencing, an Illumina NovaSeq 6000 was employed. TCRalpha and TCRbeta cDNA libraries were built by 5'RACE with constant-segment primers, adding sample barcodes and unique molecular identifiers. RNA was extracted from every sample with Trizol reagent. The libraries were amplified in two PCR steps, and the second step added a second sample barcode and Illumina TruSeq adapters. Sequencing of the libraries was done on an Illumina NovaSeq, producing 2 x 150 bp paired-end reads. Turning to the authors' computational methods: Reads were demultiplexed and collapsed into UMI-guided consensus sequences with migec v1.2.7. With mixcr v2.1.11, UMI consensuses were aligned to TRA and TRB V and J templates and assembled into clonotypes. A clonotype was counted as expanded or contracted only when both edgeR and NoisET called the clonotype significant, with the noise models trained on biological replicates. For edgeR calls, the cutoffs were a false discovery rate-adjusted p below 0.01 and a log2 fold-change threshold of 1. PCA with hierarchical clustering of max-normalized trajectories of the 1000 most abundant clonotypes was used as exploratory dynamics analysis. The CD4 or CD8 phenotype of responding clones was assigned using the separately sequenced CD4+ and CD8+ repertoires. The public reads were reanalyzed by TCRdb: fastp trimming at Q25, MiXCR alignment, in-frame beta chains only. Each record represents a unique CDR3 protein, reported with the most common genes and DNA among its rows. TCRdb's processing, not the study's, gives the V and J calls here. Within this sample are under 110,000 distinct CDR3 sequences, with under 15% of them counted one time only. The top ten hold around 30% of the sample.

Ficoll-Paque density gradient centrifugation was used to isolate PBMCs. CDR3 length: 14 amino acids, cysteine to phenylalanine. The entry retains the CDR3 DNA only, 42 bases that are in frame from base 1. According to the germline V gene (reference sequence), CDR1 reads SGHKS and CDR2 reads YYEKEE. Trimming takes 3 bases off V and 8 bases off J; junction bases not matched to a gene: 6. The chain couples TRBV5-5 to TRBJ2-1, and TRBD1 aligns with 9 junction nucleotides. The sample was PBMCs or a T cell subset sorted from them (not recorded which). The TCR originated in an adult woman who had mild COVID-19 (a few samples of this study predate the infection). The sample titles of this study are shuffled in the database, so cell type and time point are left out; the donor was told from shared clones. This receptor has the CDR3 CASSWGQGFDEQFF. The base sequence is TGTGCCAGCAGCTGGGGACAGGGTTTCGATGAGCAGTTCTTC.